This entry describes one T cell receptor (beta chain). PCR primers comprised 60 Vbeta and 13 Jbeta primers. Only in-frame clones appear in the TCRdb table, and some are missing; sequencing was by immunoSEQ multiplex PCR. Seen here are 150,000 to 200,000 clones, over 75% observed once, and the top ten hold 2% to 2.5%. Germline loops: CDR1 SGHVS, CDR2 FNYEAQ. The CDR3 runs 17 residues. Trimming cost V 7 bases and J 4 bases; bases outside gene matches: 11. The sample belongs to a study of cytomegalovirus exposure and HLA in healthy donors. Sequenced: PBMCs. The chain carries TRBV7-6 and TRBJ2-3, with 13 bases matching TRBD2. This TCR was recovered from a male donor in good health and CMV-seronegative. The CDR3 region is CASTSRTSGGGSDTQYF. The CDR3 DNA is TGTGCCAGCACCTCCCGGACTAGCGGGGGAGGGTCAGATACGCAGTATTTT.